A selection of T cell receptor beta chains follows, all from one sample in a study of blood T cell repertoires in COVID-19. The protocol was immunoSEQ multiplex PCR, while the TCRdb copy is restricted to in-frame clones and leaves out a portion. The repertoire holds 60,000 or so clones, with approximately 90% as singletons. The sequencing input was peripheral blood. Receptors originate from an older woman with active COVID-19. Both conserved end residues are part of each CDR3. Fields, in order: V gene, clone size, J gene, D gene, CDR3 DNA, CDR3 protein. D genes are given only for firm matches. Clone size, where shown, is once, few, many, or a class for clones that have expanded.

V gene: TRBV11-2; clone size: -; J gene: TRBJ1-5; D gene: -; CDR3 DNA: TGTGCCAGCAGCTCGGGTGTAGATCAGCCCCAGCATTTT; CDR3 protein: CASSSGVDQPQHF
V gene: TRBV5-1; clone size: -; J gene: TRBJ2-7; D gene: -; CDR3 DNA: TGCGCCCGCGGGCCCGGGATGGGGGGGCTCGAGCAGTACTTC; CDR3 protein: CARGPGMGGLEQYF
V gene: TRBV18; clone size: -; J gene: TRBJ1-5; D gene: -; CDR3 DNA: TGTGCCAGCTCACCACCGTCGTATAGCAATCAGCCCCAGCATTTT; CDR3 protein: CASSPPSYSNQPQHF
V gene: TRBV7-2; clone size: -; J gene: TRBJ2-1; D gene: -; CDR3 DNA: TGTGCCAGCAGCGCCCGACGGGAGACGTACAATGAGCAGTTCTTC; CDR3 protein: CASSARRETYNEQFF
V gene: TRBV11-1; clone size: -; J gene: TRBJ2-1; D gene: TRBD1; CDR3 DNA: TGTGCCAGCAGCCCCCGAGGGACAGGGTTGGGCAATGAGCAGTTCTTC; CDR3 protein: CASSPRGTGLGNEQFF
V gene: TRBV19; clone size: -; J gene: TRBJ2-1; D gene: TRBD2; CDR3 DNA: TGTGCCAGTCTCCAGTCCCCTAGCGGGGGCTCTCTATTGGGTGAGCAGTTCTTC; CDR3 protein: CASLQSPSGGSLLGEQFF
V gene: TRBV6-5; clone size: -; J gene: TRBJ2-3; D gene: TRBD1; CDR3 DNA: TGTGCCAGCAGTAGCCGGGACAGGGGGATAGATACGCAGTATTTT; CDR3 protein: CASSSRDRGIDTQYF
V gene: TRBV4-1; clone size: few; J gene: TRBJ2-3; D gene: -; CDR3 DNA: TGCGCCAGCAGCCAAGCGGTGGTTGGTACGCAGTATTTT; CDR3 protein: CASSQAVVGTQYF
V gene: TRBV30; clone size: -; J gene: TRBJ1-1; D gene: -; CDR3 DNA: TGTGCCTGGAGGGATTTGGGGGCCTACACTGAAGCTTTCTTT; CDR3 protein: CAWRDLGAYTEAFF
V gene: TRBV5-1; clone size: -; J gene: TRBJ1-4; D gene: -; CDR3 DNA: TGCGCCAGCAGCTTCTTGACGGGTGCAACTAATGAAAAACTGTTTTTT; CDR3 protein: CASSFLTGATNEKLFF
V gene: TRBV5-4; clone size: -; J gene: TRBJ2-5; D gene: -; CDR3 DNA: TGTGCCAGCAGCAAAAGGGACAATCCGGACCAGTACTTC; CDR3 protein: CASSKRDNPDQYF
V gene: TRBV29-1; clone size: -; J gene: TRBJ1-2; D gene: -; CDR3 DNA: TGCAGCGTTGACCTTAACTATGGCTACACCTTC; CDR3 protein: CSVDLNYGYTF
V gene: TRBV6-2/TRBV6-3; clone size: -; J gene: TRBJ1-2; D gene: TRBD1; CDR3 DNA: TGTGCCAGCAGTTGGGGACAGGCGTCCTATGGCTACACCTTC; CDR3 protein: CASSWGQASYGYTF
V gene: TRBV5-1; clone size: -; J gene: TRBJ2-1; D gene: -; CDR3 DNA: TGCGCCAGCTGTCCACGACCGGGATTTGCCTACAATGAGCAGTTCTTC; CDR3 protein: CASCPRPGFAYNEQFF
V gene: TRBV11-3; clone size: -; J gene: TRBJ2-1; D gene: TRBD1; CDR3 DNA: TGTGCCAGCAGCTTATATACAGGGGCCTACAATGAGCAGTTCTTC; CDR3 protein: CASSLYTGAYNEQFF
V gene: TRBV7-2; clone size: -; J gene: TRBJ2-3; D gene: TRBD2; CDR3 DNA: TGTGCCAGCGCTCCCTTAGCGGGATTCACAGATACGCAGTATTTT; CDR3 protein: CASAPLAGFTDTQYF
V gene: TRBV11-1; clone size: -; J gene: TRBJ2-1; D gene: -; CDR3 DNA: TGTGCCAGCAGCTTAGAGTCCCGGGGTCACAATGAGCAGTTCTTC; CDR3 protein: CASSLESRGHNEQFF
V gene: TRBV11-2; clone size: -; J gene: TRBJ1-2; D gene: TRBD1; CDR3 DNA: TGTGCCAGCACCTACCTTCAAGGGGGCGACTATGGCTACACCTTC; CDR3 protein: CASTYLQGGDYGYTF
V gene: TRBV6-2/TRBV6-3; clone size: -; J gene: TRBJ1-2; D gene: -; CDR3 DNA: TGTGCCAGCAGTTACCTCCCCCGACCCGGGAATGGCTACACCTTC; CDR3 protein: CASSYLPRPGNGYTF
V gene: TRBV7-7; clone size: -; J gene: TRBJ2-5; D gene: -; CDR3 DNA: TGTGCCAGCAGCTTGCAGGGGCAAGAGACCCAGTACTTC; CDR3 protein: CASSLQGQETQYF
V gene: TRBV2; clone size: -; J gene: TRBJ2-2; D gene: TRBD2; CDR3 DNA: TGTGCCAGCAGCCCGCGGACTAGCGGGGGGGCCGTCTCCAGCACCGGGGAGCTGTTTTTT; CDR3 protein: CASSPRTSGGAVSSTGELFF
V gene: TRBV4-2; clone size: -; J gene: TRBJ1-5; D gene: -; CDR3 DNA: TGTGCCAGCAGCCAAGGGGGGGTGGGGGATCAGCCCCAGCATTTT; CDR3 protein: CASSQGGVGDQPQHF
V gene: TRBV10-3; clone size: -; J gene: TRBJ2-1; D gene: -; CDR3 DNA: TGTGCCATCAGTGACTGGGACTCAACGTACAATGAGCAGTTCTTC; CDR3 protein: CAISDWDSTYNEQFF
V gene: TRBV2; clone size: -; J gene: TRBJ2-5; D gene: TRBD2; CDR3 DNA: TGTGCCAGCAGTGAATTTCTAGCGGGGAGTGAGACCCAGTACTTC; CDR3 protein: CASSEFLAGSETQYF
V gene: TRBV5-1; clone size: -; J gene: TRBJ1-4; D gene: -; CDR3 DNA: TGCGCCAGCAGCTTGGCAGGGGTGGGTAATGAAAAACTGTTTTTT; CDR3 protein: CASSLAGVGNEKLFF
V gene: TRBV27; clone size: -; J gene: TRBJ2-1; D gene: -; CDR3 DNA: TGTGCCAGCAGTTCAAGCCGTTCCACCTACAATGAGCAGTTCTTC; CDR3 protein: CASSSSRSTYNEQFF
V gene: TRBV7-2; clone size: -; J gene: TRBJ1-1; D gene: -; CDR3 DNA: TGTGCCAGCAGCCCCAGGGGCGGGAGGGACACTGAAGCTTTCTTT; CDR3 protein: CASSPRGGRDTEAFF
V gene: TRBV9; clone size: -; J gene: TRBJ2-5; D gene: TRBD1; CDR3 DNA: TGTGCCAGCAGCGTGGGGACAGGAATAGAGACCCAGTACTTC; CDR3 protein: CASSVGTGIETQYF
V gene: TRBV6-4; clone size: -; J gene: TRBJ2-2; D gene: TRBD1; CDR3 DNA: TGTGCCAGCAGTGACACGGGACAGGGAATGAGTACCGGGGAGCTGTTTTTT; CDR3 protein: CASSDTGQGMSTGELFF
V gene: TRBV5-6; clone size: -; J gene: TRBJ2-3; D gene: TRBD2; CDR3 DNA: TGTGCCAGCAGCGGGGTCGGGGGGAGCACGCAGTATTTT; CDR3 protein: CASSGVGGSTQYF
V gene: TRBV25-1; clone size: -; J gene: TRBJ2-1; D gene: TRBD1; CDR3 DNA: TGTGCCAGCAGTGAATACAGGGGGCAGGATGAGCAGTTCTTC; CDR3 protein: CASSEYRGQDEQFF
V gene: TRBV7-3; clone size: -; J gene: TRBJ2-2; D gene: -; CDR3 DNA: TGTGCCAGCAGGCCCCTAGGGGGGGCCGGGGAGCTGTTTTTT; CDR3 protein: CASRPLGGAGELFF
V gene: TRBV7-9; clone size: -; J gene: TRBJ1-1; D gene: -; CDR3 DNA: TGTGCCAGCAGATCTTCAGGATCCACTGAAGCTTTCTTT; CDR3 protein: CASRSSGSTEAFF
V gene: TRBV5-6; clone size: -; J gene: TRBJ2-7; D gene: -; CDR3 DNA: TGTGCCAGCAGCTTGGTTCCCGGCTCCTACGAGCAGTACTTC; CDR3 protein: CASSLVPGSYEQYF
V gene: TRBV28; clone size: -; J gene: TRBJ2-3; D gene: -; CDR3 DNA: TGTGCCAGCAGCCCTCCCGGGGGTGGAATAGCAGATACGCAGTATTTT; CDR3 protein: CASSPPGGGIADTQYF
V gene: TRBV18; clone size: few; J gene: TRBJ2-7; D gene: -; CDR3 DNA: TGTGCCAGCTCATCAGCGATACAGGAAGAGCAGTACTTC; CDR3 protein: CASSSAIQEEQYF
V gene: TRBV10-3; clone size: -; J gene: TRBJ1-1; D gene: -; CDR3 DNA: TGTGCCATCAGTGAGTCGCGGGGGCCCGGCACTGAAGCTTTCTTT; CDR3 protein: CAISESRGPGTEAFF
V gene: TRBV28; clone size: -; J gene: TRBJ1-4; D gene: TRBD1; CDR3 DNA: TGTGCCAGCAGTTCCCCCGGGACAGCTAATGAAAAACTGTTTTTT; CDR3 protein: CASSSPGTANEKLFF